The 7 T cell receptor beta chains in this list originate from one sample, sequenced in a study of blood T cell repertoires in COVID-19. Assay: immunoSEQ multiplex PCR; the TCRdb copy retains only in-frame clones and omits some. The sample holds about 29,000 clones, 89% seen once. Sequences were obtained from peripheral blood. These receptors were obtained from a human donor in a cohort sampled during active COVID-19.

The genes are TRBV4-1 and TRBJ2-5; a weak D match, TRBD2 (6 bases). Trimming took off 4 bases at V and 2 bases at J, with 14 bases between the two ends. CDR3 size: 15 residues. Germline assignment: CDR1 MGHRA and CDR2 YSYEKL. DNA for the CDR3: TGCGCCAGCAGCCGAAGCGGGTCCCAGCAAGAGACCCAGTACTTC. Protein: CASSRSGSQQETQYF.

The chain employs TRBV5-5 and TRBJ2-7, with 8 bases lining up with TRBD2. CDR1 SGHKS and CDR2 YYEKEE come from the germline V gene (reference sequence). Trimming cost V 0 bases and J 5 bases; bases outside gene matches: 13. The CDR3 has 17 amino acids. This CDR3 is CASSLVYGGGPGDEQYF. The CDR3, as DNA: TGTGCCAGCAGCTTGGTTTACGGGGGGGGCCCCGGAGACGAGCAGTACTTC.

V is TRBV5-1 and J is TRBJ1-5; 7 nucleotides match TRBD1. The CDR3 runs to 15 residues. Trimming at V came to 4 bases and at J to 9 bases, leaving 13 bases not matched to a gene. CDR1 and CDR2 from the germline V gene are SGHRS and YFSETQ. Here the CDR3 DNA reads TGCGCCAGCAGCCCGGGAGACAGGGAAGAGCGGCCCCAGCATTTT. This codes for CASSPGDREERPQHF. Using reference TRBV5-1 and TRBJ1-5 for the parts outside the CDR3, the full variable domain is KAGVTQTPRYLIKTRGQQVTLSCSPISGHRSVSWYQQTPGQGLQFLFEYFSETQRNKGNFPGRFSGRQFSNSRSEMNVSTLELGDSALYLCASSPGDREERPQHFGDGTRLSIL.

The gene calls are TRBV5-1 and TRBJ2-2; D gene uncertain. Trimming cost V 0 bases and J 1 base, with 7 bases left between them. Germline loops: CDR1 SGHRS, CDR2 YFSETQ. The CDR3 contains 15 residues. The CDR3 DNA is TGCGCCAGCAGCTTGGCGCCGGGGAACACCGGGGAGCTGTTTTTT. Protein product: CASSLAPGNTGELFF.

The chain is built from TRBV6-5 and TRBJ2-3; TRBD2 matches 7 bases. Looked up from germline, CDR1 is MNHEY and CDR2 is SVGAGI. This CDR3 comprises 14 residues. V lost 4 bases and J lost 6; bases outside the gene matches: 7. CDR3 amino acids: CASSSPGRGDTQYF. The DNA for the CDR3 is TGTGCCAGCAGTTCCCCGGGGAGGGGTGATACGCAGTATTTT.

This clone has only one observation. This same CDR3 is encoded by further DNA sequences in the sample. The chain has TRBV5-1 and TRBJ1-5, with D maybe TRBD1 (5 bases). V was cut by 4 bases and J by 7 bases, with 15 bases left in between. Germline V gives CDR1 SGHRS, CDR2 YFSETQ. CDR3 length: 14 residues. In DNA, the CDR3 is TGCGCCAGCAGCCCGGGGGAGGGTCGGCAGCCCCAGCATTTT. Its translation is CASSPGEGRQPQHF.

The CDR3 sequence is CATTGVTEAFF. The DNA of the CDR3 is TGTGCCACAACAGGGGTGACTGAAGCTTTCTTT. The rearrangement links TRBV12-3 or TRBV12-4 to TRBJ1-1, with 7 nucleotides matching TRBD1. The trim removed 10 bases at V and 5 bases at J, leaving 4 bases unmatched. The CDR3 runs 11 residues.